This T cell receptor beta chain was sequenced during a study of T-cell reconstitution after alpha-beta-depleted transplantation in children. It was with unique molecular identifiers that the TCRbeta library was prepared. Each CDR3 protein is one row after TCRdb ran MiXCR on the PCR reads. The table includes about 420,000 distinct CDR3 sequences, under 20% detected once. This clonotype was seen only a few times. Its antigen is not identified. Study outcomes and limitations: Newly made T cells mostly supplied T-cell counts and diversity one year after transplant.

Trimming removed 1 base from V and 4 bases from J; junction bases left unmatched: 4. Germline values: CDR1 DFQATT, CDR2 SNEGSKA (reference sequence). CDR3 size: 13 residues. The chain carries TRBV20-1 and TRBJ2-7, with 7 bases aligning to TRBD2. The sample consisted of PBMCs, mostly from graft donor cells, taken 360 days after TCRalphabeta/CD19-depleted stem cell transplant. The TCR comes from a boy less than two years old who had a stem cell transplant for Wiskott-Aldrich syndrome, so the T cells may come from the graft donor. Written as DNA, the CDR3 is TGCAGTGCTAGAGGGGGGGGAGGATACGAGCAGTACTTC. This gives the protein CSARGGGGYEQYF.